This T cell receptor beta chain stems from a study of blood T cell repertoires in COVID-19. Study details: PBMCs, B-cell-depleted T cells, or T cells provided the cDNA or gDNA that made up the material.

In the original processing: Reference gene primers were amplified, and this amplification served to estimate nucleated cell counts. Only in-frame clones appear in the TCRdb table, and some are missing; sequencing was by immunoSEQ multiplex PCR. The D gene and trimming were derived from the DNA, and the V and J assignments and clone size from that table. The top ten clones hold under 3.5% of a sample with more than 300,000 clones, more than 75% of them seen once. Trimming stripped 4 bases from V and 0 bases from J, with 15 bases between. CDR1 is SGHTA, CDR2 FQGNSA, per germline. The CDR3 contains 16 residues.

The TCR was taken from a young woman who had recovered from COVID-19. V usage is TRBV7-2 and J usage is TRBJ1-1; D not certain. Sequences were obtained from peripheral blood. The CDR3: CASSSKTGYMNTEAFF. CDR3 bases: TGTGCCAGCAGCTCGAAGACTGGTTACATGAACACTGAAGCTTTCTTT.